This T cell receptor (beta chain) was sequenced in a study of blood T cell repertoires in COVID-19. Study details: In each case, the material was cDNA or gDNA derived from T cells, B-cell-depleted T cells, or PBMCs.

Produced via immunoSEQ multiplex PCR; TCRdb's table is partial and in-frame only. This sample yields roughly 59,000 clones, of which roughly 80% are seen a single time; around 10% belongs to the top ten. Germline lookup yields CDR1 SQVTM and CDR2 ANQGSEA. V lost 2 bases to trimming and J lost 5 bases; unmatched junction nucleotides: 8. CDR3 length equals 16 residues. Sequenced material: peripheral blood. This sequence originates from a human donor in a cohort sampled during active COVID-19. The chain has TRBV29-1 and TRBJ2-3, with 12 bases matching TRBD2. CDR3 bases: TGCAGCGTTGAAATTCTAACTAGCGGGAGGAAAGATACGCAGTATTTT. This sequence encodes CSVEILTSGRKDTQYF.